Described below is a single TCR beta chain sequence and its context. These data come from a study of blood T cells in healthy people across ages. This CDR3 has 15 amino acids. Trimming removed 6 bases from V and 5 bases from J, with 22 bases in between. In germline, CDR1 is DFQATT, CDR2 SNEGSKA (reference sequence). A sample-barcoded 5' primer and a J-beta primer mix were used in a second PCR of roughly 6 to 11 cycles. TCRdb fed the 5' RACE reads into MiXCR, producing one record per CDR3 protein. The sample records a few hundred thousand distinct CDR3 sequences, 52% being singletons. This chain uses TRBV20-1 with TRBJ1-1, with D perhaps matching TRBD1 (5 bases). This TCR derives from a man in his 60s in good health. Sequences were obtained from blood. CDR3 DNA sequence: TGCAGTGCCAGGCTGCCGGGACGGGCGCAAACTGAAGCTTTCTTT. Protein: CSARLPGRAQTEAFF.